Below are 27 T cell receptor beta chains sequenced from a single sample in a study of shared clonotypes between healthy human individuals. The method was immunoSEQ multiplex PCR; TCRdb's version includes in-frame clones alone and lacks a portion of them. This sample has under 300,000 clones, with about 65% found just once. The sample consisted of memory CD4+ T cells sorted from blood. Subset indicated: CD45RA-negative fraction. These receptors were obtained from a man aged 25 to 45 in good health.

This clone came up a few times. The J gene is TRBJ2-5, the V gene TRBV2; TRBD2 matches 11 bases. The V gene end was trimmed by 10 bases and the J gene end by 7 bases; junction bases not matched to a gene: 14. Germline CDR1 and CDR2: SNHLY and FYNNEI. The CDR3 has 15 residues. The CDR3 sequence is CATSLIAGGLGTQYF. The CDR3 bases are TGTGCCACCTCCCTCATAGCGGGAGGGTTAGGGACCCAGTACTTC.

V and J are TRBV10-1 and TRBJ2-3, with TRBD2 matching 11 bases. V was pared by 2 bases and J by 2 bases, with 3 bases of the junction left unmatched. This CDR3 is 16 amino acids long. In germline, CDR1 is WNHNN, CDR2 SYGVQD (reference sequence). The chain's CDR3 is CASSEGTSGLTDTQYF. CDR3 coding DNA: TGCGCCAGCAGTGAGGGGACTAGCGGTCTCACAGATACGCAGTATTTT.

This chain connects TRBV28 to TRBJ2-3; TRBD1 matches at 9 bases. CDR3 length: 13 residues. V lost 8 bases, J lost 8 bases, and 8 bases stayed unmatched. Germline CDR1 reads MDHEN; CDR2 reads SYDVKM. The CDR3 spells CASWGQGEGTQYF. The CDR3 DNA reads as TGTGCCAGCTGGGGACAGGGAGAAGGTACGCAGTATTTT.

This clone was detected many times. The chain couples TRBV4-1 to TRBJ1-1; D unresolved. Germline loops: CDR1 MGHRA, CDR2 YSYEKL. The CDR3 covers 14 residues. Trimming stripped 0 bases from V and 6 bases from J, with 11 bases between. CDR3 amino acids: CASSQDWGSAEAFF. In DNA form, the CDR3 reads TGCGCCAGCAGCCAAGATTGGGGAAGCGCTGAAGCTTTCTTT.

The V call is TRBV11-2, the J call TRBJ2-2; D not certain. CDR1 is SGHAT and CDR2 is FQNNGV in the germline V gene. CDR3 length: 13 residues. Trimming removed 4 bases from V and 3 bases from J, with 6 bases in between. The CDR3 nucleotides are TGTGCCAGCAGCTCACTATACACCGGGGAGCTGTTTTTT. It codes for CASSSLYTGELFF.

This clone was counted only a few times. This chain uses TRBV25-1 with TRBJ2-3; D is unclear. Germline V gene data show CDR1 as MGHDK and CDR2 as SYGVNS. Trimming removed 2 bases from V and 4 bases from J, with 13 bases in between. The length of the CDR3 is 15 residues. CDR3 nucleotide sequence: TGTGCCAGCAGTGAAGATAACCGGATCGCAGATACGCAGTATTTT. Translating gives CASSEDNRIADTQYF.

The gene calls are TRBV2 and TRBJ2-7, with TRBD1 matching over 9 bases. The CDR3 loop spans 14 amino acids. Looked up from germline, CDR1 is SNHLY and CDR2 is FYNNEI. V trimming: 6 bases; J trimming: 5 bases; junction bases outside the gene matches: 8. Here the CDR3 DNA reads TGTGCCAGCAGCCCTGGACAGGGGTCCGACGAGCAGTACTTC. As protein: CASSPGQGSDEQYF.

The chain employs TRBV18 and TRBJ2-3; D gene uncertain. From germline, CDR1 is KGHSH and CDR2 LQKENI. This CDR3 comprises 12 residues. Trimming took off 5 bases at V and 1 base at J, with 4 bases between the two ends. As DNA, the CDR3 is TGTGCCAGCTCAGGGGGCACAGATACGCAGTATTTT. Its protein is CASSGGTDTQYF.

This chain uses TRBV5-6 with TRBJ1-5; perhaps TRBD1 as D (6 bases). V lost 5 bases, J lost 4 bases, and 16 bases lay in between. Germline lookup yields CDR1 SGHDT and CDR2 YYEEEE. The length of the CDR3 is 15 residues. CDR3 sequence (DNA): TGTGCCAGCAGTCAAATGGGGGCGGGAAATCAGCCCCAGCATTTT. This gives the protein CASSQMGAGNQPQHF.

The gene calls are TRBV11-2 and TRBJ2-7; 8 positions agree with TRBD2. The length of the CDR3 is 14 residues. The J segment lost 2 bases and the V segment lost 6 bases, leaving 6 bases of the junction unmatched. The V gene's germline CDR1 is SGHAT and CDR2 FQNNGV. For the CDR3, the DNA is TGTGCCAGCAGGAAAACTAGCGGTACCTACGAGCAGTACTTC. Amino acids: CASRKTSGTYEQYF.

This clone was counted once. The CDR3 is CASSSNPPSWGLYNEQFF. DNA of the CDR3: TGTGCCAGCAGCTCGAACCCCCCCAGTTGGGGGCTCTACAATGAGCAGTTCTTC. The V and J genes are TRBV7-2 and TRBJ2-1, with D tentatively TRBD1 (6 bases). CDR3 length equals 18 residues. The V end was cut by 4 bases, the J end by 3 bases, with 22 bases between. The germline gives CDR1 SGHTA, CDR2 FQGNSA.

V and J are TRBV30 and TRBJ1-1; D is ambiguous. Germline V gene data show CDR1 as GTSNPN and CDR2 as SVGIG (reference sequence). Trimming pared 2 bases from V and 4 bases from J, leaving 14 bases between. This CDR3 has 14 amino acids. CDR3 protein: CAWSRSRLGTEAFF. CDR3 coding DNA: TGTGCCTGGAGTCGGTCCAGGTTGGGCACTGAAGCTTTCTTT.

The chain couples TRBV6-1 to TRBJ2-7; possible D gene TRBD2, 5 bases. Trimming pared 2 bases from V and 4 bases from J, leaving 6 bases between. The CDR3 runs 12 residues. Germline CDR1 MNHNS, CDR2 SASEGT. CDR3 DNA: TGTGCCAGCAGTGAAACGGGGTACGAGCAGTACTTC. Translated, it gives CASSETGYEQYF.

The genes are TRBV5-6 and TRBJ1-5; tentative D call: TRBD1 (6 bases). This CDR3 comprises 14 residues. Germline V gene sequence: CDR1 SGHDT, CDR2 YYEEEE. Between the trimmed V and J ends, which lost 0 bases and 5 bases, there was a span of 9 bases. CDR3 bases: TGTGCCAGCAGCTTGGAAGGGGGGGATCAGCCCCAGCATTTT. Its protein product is CASSLEGGDQPQHF.

This clone was found a few times. The chain couples TRBV7-8 to TRBJ2-1; D unresolved. Germline CDR1 and CDR2: SGHVS and FQNEAQ. This CDR3 is 13 amino acids long. V was shortened by 3 bases and J by 7 bases, with 10 bases between the two germline ends. The CDR3 DNA follows: TGTGCCAGCAGCTTTCAACCGGTGAATGAGCAGTTCTTC. It encodes CASSFQPVNEQFF.

The chain is built from TRBV5-5 and TRBJ2-1; a weak D match, TRBD1 (6 bases). Trimming removed 0 bases from V and 7 bases from J, with 11 bases in between. Germline V gene data show CDR1 as SGHKS and CDR2 as YYEKEE (reference sequence). The CDR3 has 14 amino acids. The CDR3 nucleotides are TGTGCCAGCAGCTTGGCCTGGACAGTTAATGAGCAGTTCTTC. Protein: CASSLAWTVNEQFF.

This chain connects TRBV4-3 to TRBJ1-3; D perhaps matches TRBD1 (5 bases). V lost 4 bases and J lost 0, with 10 bases in between. Looked up from germline, CDR1 is LGHNA and CDR2 is YSLEER. This CDR3 region has 15 residues. The CDR3 nucleotides read TGCGCCAGCAGCCCCGACAGCTTCTCTGGAAACACCATATATTTT. Its protein is CASSPDSFSGNTIYF.

The genes are TRBV5-1 and TRBJ2-1; the match to TRBD2 covers 8 bases. Trimming removed 4 bases from V and 2 bases from J; junction bases left unmatched: 5. The CDR3 contains 15 residues. Germline V gene data show CDR1 as SGHRS and CDR2 as YFSETQ. The CDR3 here is CASSASGRTYNEQFF. In DNA form, the CDR3 reads TGCGCCAGCAGCGCCAGCGGGAGAACCTACAATGAGCAGTTCTTC.

The V gene is TRBV2, the J gene TRBJ1-2, with TRBD1 as a possible D gene (5 bases). CDR1 is SNHLY and CDR2 is FYNNEI in the germline V gene. The CDR3 length is 13 residues. Trimming stripped 6 bases from V and 6 bases from J, with 14 bases between. The DNA for the CDR3 is TGTGCCAGCAGGGATGGGGGACGGGATGGCTACACCTTC. This translates into CASRDGGRDGYTF.

The chain employs TRBV11-1 and TRBJ2-1, with TRBD2 as a possible D gene (5 bases). In germline, CDR1 is SGHAT, CDR2 FQDESV (reference sequence). This CDR3 has 14 amino acids. The V end lost 5 bases, the J end lost 5 bases, and 13 bases lay between the germline ends. The CDR3 sequence: CASSEGRMDNEQFF. The DNA for the CDR3 is TGTGCCAGCAGCGAGGGAAGGATGGACAATGAGCAGTTCTTC.

A few counts support this clone. The rearrangement joins TRBV7-9 to TRBJ2-7; 8 bases agree with TRBD1. This CDR3 has 14 residues. Germline lookup yields CDR1 SEHNR and CDR2 FQNEAQ (reference sequence). V trimming: 4 bases; J trimming: 9 bases; junction bases outside the gene matches: 11. CDR3 amino acids: CASSSDREGLMQYF. The CDR3 nucleotides are TGTGCCAGCAGCTCGGACAGGGAAGGTTTAATGCAGTACTTC.

The V call is TRBV6-5, the J call TRBJ2-7, with D uncertain. The CDR3 is 14 residues long. V lost 7 bases and J 4 bases, leaving 17 bases between the germline ends. Per germline, CDR1 MNHEY and CDR2 SVGAGI. The CDR3 is CASTKGTNLYEQYF. CDR3 nucleotides: TGTGCCAGCACCAAGGGCACAAACCTATACGAGCAGTACTTC.

The V gene is TRBV5-1, the J gene TRBJ2-3; D unclear. The V and J ends lost 5 bases and 6 bases respectively, with 19 bases between them. The germline V gene has CDR1 SGHRS and CDR2 YFSETQ. The CDR3 runs 15 residues. CDR3: CASRNDTTSGDTQYF. In DNA, the CDR3 is TGCGCCAGCAGAAACGACACAACCTCTGGGGATACGCAGTATTTT. The whole variable domain, remainder taken from reference TRBV5-1 and TRBJ2-3, is KAGVTQTPRYLIKTRGQQVTLSCSPISGHRSVSWYQQTPGQGLQFLFEYFSETQRNKGNFPGRFSGRQFSNSRSEMNVSTLELGDSALYLCASRNDTTSGDTQYFGPGTRLTVL.

The genes are TRBV9 and TRBJ2-7, with a tentative D call TRBD2 (6 bases). The CDR3 is made up of 16 amino acids. Germline CDR1 reads SGDLS; CDR2 reads YYNGEE. Trimming shortened V by 4 bases and J by 1 base, and 18 bases separated the two germline ends. The CDR3 reads CASSLGSGLESYEQYF. CDR3 bases: TGTGCCAGCAGCCTTGGGTCGGGACTGGAATCCTACGAGCAGTACTTC.

This clone was counted between two and nine times. The CDR3 bases are TGCGCCAGCAGTGAGTCGGGAGGGGCGCGGGGCGAGCAGTACTTC. Protein: CASSESGGARGEQYF. The V and J genes are TRBV10-1 and TRBJ2-7, with TRBD2 matching over 7 bases. The CDR3 contains 15 residues. The V and J ends lost 0 bases and 6 bases, in that order; junction bases with no gene match: 8. Germline lookup yields CDR1 WNHNN and CDR2 SYGVQD (reference sequence).

This clone was counted once. The chain uses TRBV10-1 and TRBJ1-3; D unclear. CDR1 and CDR2 (germline): WNHNN, SYGVQD (reference sequence). The CDR3 is made up of 13 amino acids. V lost 9 bases and J lost 8, with 17 bases in between. The CDR3 loop reads CARRTLPRHTIYF. The CDR3 coding sequence is TGCGCCAGAAGGACCCTACCGAGGCACACCATATATTTT.

The chain has TRBV19 and TRBJ2-4; weak D call: TRBD1 (5 bases). Germline CDR1 and CDR2: LNHDA and SQIVND (reference sequence). This CDR3 is 12 amino acids long. V was shortened by 4 bases and J by 11 bases, with 12 bases between the two germline ends. CDR3 coding DNA: TGTGCCAGTAGTAGAAGACAGTCGGTTCAGTACTTC. Translated, it gives CASSRRQSVQYF.